These 5 T cell receptor beta chains share one sample of origin, sequenced in a study of metastatic and nonmetastatic thyroid tumors. Patients had received no treatment of any kind before thyroid surgery. TCRdb redid the clone calls on the PCR reads using MiXCR. This repertoire shows around 25,000 clones, about an eighth found once; its top ten account for under 5%. Sequencing was carried out using blood. These receptors were collected from a female donor with papillary thyroid cancer or a benign thyroid nodule (not recorded which). Some clones in this sample may be carry-over from other donors' samples.

Many counts were recorded for this clone. The chain employs TRBV28 and TRBJ2-7; TRBD1 is a possible D gene (5 bases). Trimming pared 5 bases from V and 7 bases from J, leaving 15 bases between. The germline gives CDR1 MDHEN, CDR2 SYDVKM. This CDR3 spans 13 amino acids. CDR3 coding DNA: TGTGCCAGCAGTCGGACATCACCTCGAGAGCAGTACTTC. Translation: CASSRTSPREQYF. The full variable domain, its missing parts supplied by reference TRBV28 and TRBJ2-7, is DVKVTQSSRYLVKRTGEKVFLECVQDMDHENMFWYRQDPGLGLRLIYFSYDVKMKEKGDIPEGYSVSREKKERFSLILESASTNQTSMYLCASSRTSPREQYFGPGTRLTVT.

This clone was observed at least ten times. The rearrangement joins TRBV3-1 to TRBJ1-5, with D perhaps TRBD1 (6 bases). Germline V gives CDR1 LGHDT, CDR2 YNNKEL (reference sequence). The CDR3 covers 15 residues. V was shortened by 1 base and J by 1 base, with 8 bases between the two germline ends. DNA of the CDR3: TGTGCCAGCAGCCAAGCGGGGGCGAGCAATCAGCCCCAGCATTTT. Its protein product is CASSQAGASNQPQHF.

This clone was found many times. The V call is TRBV19, the J call TRBJ1-1; D is uncertain. V lost 8 bases and J lost 3, with 13 bases in between. The CDR3 has 13 amino acids. Germline CDR1 and CDR2: LNHDA and SQIVND (reference sequence). CDR3 protein: CASFRSGYTEAFF. DNA of the CDR3: TGTGCCAGTTTTCGGTCGGGTTACACTGAAGCTTTCTTT. Combining the CDR3 with reference TRBV19 and TRBJ1-1 gives the whole variable domain DGGITQSPKYLFRKEGQNVTLSCEQNLNHDAMYWYRQDPGQGLRLIYYSQIVNDFQKGDIAEGYSVSREKKESFPLTVTSAQKNPTAFYLCASFRSGYTEAFFGQGTRLTVV.

The chain recombines TRBV20-1 with TRBJ2-5; D unclear. V lost 3 bases and J 4 bases, leaving 12 bases between the germline ends. CDR3 length equals 13 residues. Germline V lookup: CDR1 DFQATT, CDR2 SNEGSKA (reference sequence). This chain's CDR3 is CSASQIGRETQYF. CDR3 nucleotide sequence: TGCAGTGCTAGCCAAATCGGTAGAGAGACCCAGTACTTC.

This clone was observed many times. The chain couples TRBV5-1 to TRBJ2-5, with D perhaps TRBD1 (6 bases). The length of the CDR3 is 13 residues. Per the germline V gene, CDR1 is SGHRS and CDR2 is YFSETQ. V was pared by 0 bases and J by 7 bases, with 10 bases between. The DNA for the CDR3 is TGCGCCAGCAGCTTGGAACAGGGTAGGACCCAGTACTTC. It is translated as CASSLEQGRTQYF.